These 20 T cell receptor beta chains share one sample of origin, sequenced in a study of cytomegalovirus exposure and HLA in healthy donors. Both 60 Vbeta primers and 13 Jbeta primers went into the PCR. TCRdb's copy holds only in-frame clones and misses some; the assay was immunoSEQ multiplex PCR. The sample gives about 89,000 clones, about 85% of which show up once; 6% to 7.5% is in the top ten. Sequenced input: PBMCs. These receptors originate from a man between 40 and 49 years old in good health and CMV-seropositive.

The rearrangement joins TRBV14 to TRBJ2-1; D is possibly TRBD2 (5 bases). The CDR3 is made up of 11 amino acids. The ends were cut back, 10 bases at V and 6 bases at J, with 10 bases in the middle. Germline V lookup: CDR1 SGHDN, CDR2 FVKESK. CDR3 nucleotides: TGTGCCACCGGGGATTTCAATGAGCAGTTCTTC. This gives the protein CATGDFNEQFF.

As to this clone: Other DNA variants within this sample encode the same CDR3. The chain combines TRBV11-2 with TRBJ2-3; TRBD2 aligns across 14 bases. The germline V gene has CDR1 SGHAT and CDR2 FQNNGV. V was pared by 6 bases and J by 8 bases, with 16 bases of the junction left unmatched. This CDR3 is built from 18 residues. The CDR3 here is CASSLRLAGGPGGTTQYF. Here the CDR3 DNA reads TGTGCCAGCAGTCTACGACTAGCGGGGGGGCCGGGCGGTACTACGCAGTATTTT.

The chain joins TRBV14 to TRBJ2-7, with unresolved D. Trimming shortened V by 3 bases and J by 4 bases, and 10 bases separated the two germline ends. The CDR3 has 13 residues. Per germline, CDR1 SGHDN and CDR2 FVKESK. CDR3 in DNA: TGTGCCAGCAGCCATCAATGGCCATACGAGCAGTACTTC. It yields the protein CASSHQWPYEQYF.

The CDR3 DNA reads as TGTGCCAGCAGCGCGGAGGACAGTCTATGGGACACTGAAGCTTTCTTT. This codes for CASSAEDSLWDTEAFF. The chain carries TRBV9 and TRBJ1-1; D might be TRBD1 (6 bases). V was pared by 3 bases and J by 3 bases, with 18 bases between. This CDR3 has 16 amino acids. Germline V gene lookup returns CDR1 SGDLS and CDR2 YYNGEE.

The chain employs TRBV4-1 and TRBJ2-1, with 13 bases that match TRBD2. V gave up 3 bases and J gave up 5 bases; unmatched junction bases: 4. Germline V gene lookup returns CDR1 MGHRA and CDR2 YSYEKL. The CDR3 has 16 amino acids. The CDR3 nucleotides read TGCGCCAGCAGCCAGACAGGACTAGCGGGGGACAATGAGCAGTTCTTC. Its protein is CASSQTGLAGDNEQFF.

V is TRBV6-5 and J is TRBJ2-7, with 8 nucleotides matching TRBD1. Germline loops: CDR1 MNHEY, CDR2 SVGAGI. The length of the CDR3 is 14 residues. The ends lost 5 bases at V and 5 bases at J; junction bases unmatched: 8. In DNA, the CDR3 is TGTGCCAGCAGTCAATCTCCAGGGGGCGACGAGCAGTACTTC. Protein sequence: CASSQSPGGDEQYF.

The V gene is TRBV5-6, the J gene TRBJ1-5; possible D gene TRBD1, 6 bases. CDR1 SGHDT and CDR2 YYEEEE come from the germline V gene. V was pared by 5 bases and J by 0 bases, with 15 bases between. This CDR3 contains 16 residues. The CDR3 is CASSVRGDYSNQPQHF. CDR3 in DNA: TGTGCCAGCAGTGTCAGGGGAGACTATAGCAATCAGCCCCAGCATTTT. Variable domain in full (rest from reference TRBV5-6 and TRBJ1-5): DAGVTQSPTHLIKTRGQQVTLRCSPKSGHDTVSWYQQALGQGPQFIFQYYEEEERQRGNFPDRFSGHQFPNYSSELNVNALLLGDSALYLCASSVRGDYSNQPQHFGDGTRLSIL.

On this clone: The junction shows a germline mismatch at one end, possibly a read error. The chain carries TRBV4-2 and TRBJ1-1; 8 bases line up with TRBD1. CDR1 is LGHNA and CDR2 is YNFKEQ in the germline V gene. The CDR3 consists of 16 residues. The DNA for the CDR3 is TGTGCCAGCAGGCTGGGGCAGGGGGCTGGAGACACTGAAGCTCTCTTT. It yields the protein CASRLGQGAGDTEALF.

This chain uses TRBV28 with TRBJ2-1; maybe TRBD2 (6 bases). Germline loops: CDR1 MDHEN, CDR2 SYDVKM. CDR3 length: 15 amino acids. V was trimmed by 1 base and J by 2 bases, leaving 9 bases between them. Here the CDR3 DNA reads TGTGCCAGCAGTTTATCTGGCGGGACCTACAATGAGCAGTTCTTC. Protein product: CASSLSGGTYNEQFF.

J is TRBJ2-2 and V is TRBV11-3; D ambiguous. Germline V gene lookup returns CDR1 SGHNT and CDR2 YENEEA. Trimming took off 5 bases at V and 2 bases at J, with 12 bases between the two ends. The CDR3 is 15 residues long. The CDR3 loop reads CASSTDWLNTGELFF. The CDR3 bases are TGTGCCAGCAGCACCGACTGGCTAAACACCGGGGAGCTGTTTTTT.

The chain joins TRBV7-6 to TRBJ2-2; a weak D match, TRBD1 (5 bases). CDR3 length: 16 amino acids. CDR1 is SGHVS, CDR2 FNYEAQ, per germline. V lost 2 bases, J lost 5 bases, and 15 bases lay in between. CDR3 amino acids: CASSLSVAGWTGELFF. CDR3 coding DNA: TGTGCCAGCAGCTTAAGCGTGGCAGGGTGGACCGGGGAGCTGTTTTTT. The full variable domain, with the rest looked up from reference TRBV7-6 and TRBJ2-2, is GAGVSQSPRYKVTKRGQDVALRCDPISGHVSLYWYRQALGQGPEFLTYFNYEAQQDKSGLPNDRFSAERPEGSISTLTIQRTEQRDSAMYRCASSLSVAGWTGELFFGEGSRLTVL.

V gene TRBV30 combines with J gene TRBJ1-2, with no clear D. Germline CDR1 and CDR2: GTSNPN and SVGIG (reference sequence). The V end was cut by 3 bases, the J end by 4 bases, with 12 bases between. This CDR3 spans 13 amino acids. The CDR3 region is CAWRVRGSYGYTF. CDR3 nucleotides: TGTGCCTGGAGGGTCCGGGGAAGCTATGGCTACACCTTC.

This rearrangement joins TRBV4-1 to TRBJ2-7; TRBD1 might be the D (6 bases). V was clipped by 0 bases and J by 3 bases, with 12 bases between them. The CDR3 runs to 15 residues. Germline CDR1 is MGHRA and CDR2 is YSYEKL. CDR3 bases: TGCGCCAGCAGCCAAGATCCGGGCAGGGGCTACGAGCAGTACTTC. Amino acid sequence: CASSQDPGRGYEQYF.

This clone was detected only once. This CDR3 reads CASIRRQTKQETQYF. The DNA of the CDR3 is TGTGCCAGCATTCGGAGACAGACCAAGCAAGAGACCCAGTACTTC. This chain uses TRBV6-1 with TRBJ2-5, with D possibly TRBD1 on 5 matching bases. CDR3 length equals 15 residues. V was trimmed by 7 bases and J by 2 bases, leaving 17 bases between them. Germline V gives CDR1 MNHNS, CDR2 SASEGT.

V usage is TRBV28 and J usage is TRBJ1-2, with 7 bases identical to TRBD1. The CDR3 spans 14 residues. Per germline, CDR1 MDHEN and CDR2 SYDVKM. The J segment lost 4 bases and the V segment lost 7 bases, leaving 9 bases of the junction unmatched. Here the CDR3 DNA reads TGTGCCAGCAAAGACAGGGCTAGTGTCTATGGCTACACCTTC. Protein: CASKDRASVYGYTF.

This sequence joins TRBV27 and TRBJ1-2; TRBD1 aligns across 7 bases. The CDR3 contains 18 residues. The ends lost 3 bases at V and 4 bases at J; junction bases unmatched: 17. CDR1 is MNHEY, CDR2 SMNVEV, per germline (reference sequence). CDR3 region: CASSFTFRKGAWGYGYTF. In DNA form, the CDR3 reads TGTGCCAGCAGTTTTACCTTCCGAAAGGGGGCCTGGGGCTATGGCTACACCTTC.

This rearrangement joins TRBV18 to TRBJ2-3; 9 bases are shared with TRBD2. Germline values: CDR1 KGHSH, CDR2 LQKENI. The V gene end was trimmed by 0 bases and the J gene end by 3 bases; junction bases not matched to a gene: 4. The CDR3 runs to 16 residues. The CDR3 loop is CASSPPKGLATDTQYF. DNA of the CDR3: TGTGCCAGCTCACCACCGAAGGGACTAGCAACAGATACGCAGTATTTT.

The chain has TRBV19 and TRBJ2-1; 8 nucleotides agree with TRBD1. The CDR3 covers 13 residues. The germline CDR1 and CDR2 sequences are LNHDA and SQIVND (reference sequence). V lost 6 bases and J lost 9; bases outside the gene matches: 7. CDR3 amino acids: CASRSQGVPEQFF. In nucleotides, the CDR3 is TGTGCCAGTAGATCACAGGGGGTACCTGAGCAGTTCTTC.

The chain combines TRBV5-1 with TRBJ2-5; D perhaps matches TRBD2 (5 bases). Trimming removed 0 bases from V and 4 bases from J, with 13 bases in between. Germline CDR1 is SGHRS and CDR2 is YFSETQ. This CDR3 region has 15 residues. The CDR3, as DNA: TGCGCCAGCAGCTTGGTTGAGGGCAGCCTAGAGACCCAGTACTTC. Protein sequence: CASSLVEGSLETQYF.

This chain links TRBV9 with TRBJ2-4, with D perhaps TRBD1 (6 bases). Germline CDR1 SGDLS, CDR2 YYNGEE. The CDR3 is 15 residues long. V was shortened by 0 bases and J by 9 bases, with 16 bases between the two germline ends. The CDR3 DNA follows: TGTGCCAGCAGCGTAGGGCAGGGGCTGGTTGGCATTCAGTACTTC. Protein: CASSVGQGLVGIQYF.